Listed here are 10 T cell receptor beta chains from one sample, sequenced in a study of blood T cell repertoires in COVID-19. Sequencing was performed with immunoSEQ multiplex PCR; in TCRdb, only in-frame clones are kept and a portion is missing. The sample lists 260,000 or so clones; roughly 85% were seen once. The sequenced sample was PBMCs or T cells enriched from blood (not recorded which). These receptors were taken from a woman aged 50 to 60 who had recovered from COVID-19.

The chain joins TRBV10-2 to TRBJ1-1, with no clear D. The CDR3 is 12 amino acids. The germline V gene has CDR1 WSHSY and CDR2 SAAADI. Trimming removed 2 bases at V and 5 bases at J, with 6 bases between. CDR3 sequence: CASSEARTEAFF. DNA of the CDR3: TGCGCCAGCAGTGAGGCCCGGACTGAAGCTTTCTTT.

This chain uses TRBV16 with TRBJ2-7; 7 bases are a match to TRBD1. There are 13 residues in the CDR3. The germline V gene encodes CDR1 KGHSY and CDR2 FQNENV. With V trimmed by 4 bases and J by 6 bases, 6 bases remained unmatched. The CDR3 nucleotides are TGTGCCAGCAGCCTTCAACAGGGGAGCGAGCAGTACTTC. This translates into CASSLQQGSEQYF. The whole variable domain, remainder taken from reference TRBV16 and TRBJ2-7, is GEEVAQTPKHLVRGEGQKAKLYCAPIKGHSYVFWYQQVLKNEFKFLISFQNENVFDETGMPKERFSAKCLPNSPCSLEIQATKLEDSAVYFCASSLQQGSEQYFGPGTRLTVT.

The chain uses TRBV30 and TRBJ1-4; D unclear. Trimming stripped 0 bases from V and 10 bases from J, with 9 bases between. The CDR3 loop spans 12 amino acids. Germline-derived CDR1 and CDR2 are GTSNPN and SVGIG (reference sequence). The CDR3 loop reads CAWSVRRGKLFF. The DNA for the CDR3 is TGTGCCTGGAGTGTACGGCGCGGAAAACTGTTTTTT.

The CDR3 reads CASSPQPAGGNGYTF. CDR3 sequence (DNA): TGTGCCAGCAGCCCCCAACCCGCAGGGGGGAATGGCTACACCTTC. The chain uses TRBV3-1 (or the pseudogene TRBV3-2) and TRBJ1-2; 7 nucleotides match TRBD1. This CDR3 has 15 amino acids. Germline trimming cut 4 bases from V and 6 bases from J; bases unmatched to any gene: 11. From germline, CDR1 is LGHDT and CDR2 YNNKEL (reference sequence).

This sequence joins TRBV27 and TRBJ1-1; D may be TRBD1 (6 bases). Trimming cost V 5 bases and J 7 bases, with 20 bases left between them. This CDR3 comprises 15 residues. Germline V gene data show CDR1 as MNHEY and CDR2 as SMNVEV (reference sequence). In DNA form, the CDR3 reads TGTGCCAGCAGTCCCCACAGCGTTTGGGACAATGAAGCTTTCTTT. It translates to CASSPHSVWDNEAFF.

This chain uses TRBV15 with TRBJ1-6; a weak D match, TRBD1 (6 bases). This CDR3 spans 16 amino acids. Per germline, CDR1 LNHNV and CDR2 YYDKDF (reference sequence). V was clipped by 0 bases and J by 5 bases, with 11 bases between them. The CDR3 here is CATSRDPGQDNSPLHF. Written as DNA, the CDR3 is TGTGCCACCAGCAGAGATCCGGGACAAGATAATTCACCCCTCCACTTT.

V usage is TRBV25-1 and J usage is TRBJ1-5, with 7 bases lining up with TRBD1. V gave up 4 bases and J gave up 1 base; unmatched junction bases: 10. CDR3 length: 17 residues. In germline, CDR1 is MGHDK, CDR2 SYGVNS. CDR3 in amino acids: CASSGTGARGSNQPQHF. In DNA, the CDR3 is TGTGCCAGCAGTGGAACAGGGGCTCGGGGGAGCAATCAGCCCCAGCATTTT.

The chain links TRBV4-1 to TRBJ1-2; D is unresolved. The V end was cut by 0 bases, the J end by 4 bases, with 12 bases between. This CDR3 region has 15 residues. Germline-derived CDR1 and CDR2 are MGHRA and YSYEKL. The CDR3 is CASSQDSGSGYGYTF. The CDR3 DNA sequence: TGCGCCAGCAGCCAAGATTCGGGGTCGGGCTATGGCTACACCTTC.

The CDR3 protein is CASSQDRGADTQYF. CDR3 DNA sequence: TGTGCCAGCAGCCAAGATCGGGGGGCAGATACGCAGTATTTT. The V gene is TRBV4-2, the J gene TRBJ2-3; 7 positions agree with TRBD2. Per germline, CDR1 LGHNA and CDR2 YNFKEQ. V lost 0 bases, J lost 4 bases, and 1 base stayed unmatched. This CDR3 is 14 amino acids long.

This clone was seen repeatedly, ten times or more. The V and J genes are TRBV30 and TRBJ1-1, with TRBD1 matching 10 bases. Germline-derived CDR1 and CDR2 are GTSNPN and SVGIG (reference sequence). J lost 0 bases, V lost 7 bases, and 8 bases had no gene match. The CDR3 runs to 15 residues. The CDR3: CASDRGIRVNTEAFF. In DNA, the CDR3 is TGTGCCTCGGACAGGGGGATTCGGGTGAACACTGAAGCTTTCTTT.